This T cell receptor beta chain is from a study of blood T cell repertoires in COVID-19. The protocol was immunoSEQ multiplex PCR, while the TCRdb copy is restricted to in-frame clones and leaves out a portion. Of more than 55,000 clones detected, about 78% appear once; the ten largest clones hold less than 25%. The CDR3 contains 13 residues. The V gene's germline CDR1 is WNHNN and CDR2 SYGVQD (reference sequence). Trimming pared 4 bases from V and 4 bases from J, leaving 11 bases between. The sample consisted of peripheral blood. This clonotype was sampled from a man of 80 years or more with active or convalescent COVID-19. The rearrangement links TRBV10-1 to TRBJ2-7; possibly TRBD2 for D (6 bases). CDR3 sequence: CASSASGRYEQYF. CDR3 nucleotide sequence: TGCGCCAGCAGTGCTTCAGGGAGGTACGAGCAGTACTTC.